This T cell receptor (beta chain) is drawn from a study of T cell responses to AZD1222 COVID-19 vaccine. The study, taken as a whole, reports: The study reported that nearly half of spike-specific TCRs target unmutated variant regions. In a largely white British group with more females than males, clonal diversity was possibly underestimated. An increase in Spike-specific TCR breadth and depth was observed after two AZD1222 doses.

On this clone: Its antigen is unidentified.

The CDR3 consists of 17 residues. The junction had 6 bases not matched to a gene; V was cut back by 2 bases and J by 4 bases. Germline CDR1 LGHNT, CDR2 FRNRAP. Sequenced by immunoSEQ multiplex PCR; TCRdb stores in-frame clones only, minus some. The sample consists of about 69,000 clones, around four fifths of them appearing once. The receptor comes from an adult who received the AZD1222 COVID-19 vaccine. The rearrangement joins TRBV12-5 to TRBJ2-1; 12 bases line up with TRBD2. The sample in question was peripheral blood, obtained 28 days after the second AZD1222 dose. CDR3 in DNA: TGTGCTAGTGGTTTGCCGAGGACTAGCGGGGCTTACAATGAGCAGTTCTTC. This encodes CASGLPRTSGAYNEQFF.